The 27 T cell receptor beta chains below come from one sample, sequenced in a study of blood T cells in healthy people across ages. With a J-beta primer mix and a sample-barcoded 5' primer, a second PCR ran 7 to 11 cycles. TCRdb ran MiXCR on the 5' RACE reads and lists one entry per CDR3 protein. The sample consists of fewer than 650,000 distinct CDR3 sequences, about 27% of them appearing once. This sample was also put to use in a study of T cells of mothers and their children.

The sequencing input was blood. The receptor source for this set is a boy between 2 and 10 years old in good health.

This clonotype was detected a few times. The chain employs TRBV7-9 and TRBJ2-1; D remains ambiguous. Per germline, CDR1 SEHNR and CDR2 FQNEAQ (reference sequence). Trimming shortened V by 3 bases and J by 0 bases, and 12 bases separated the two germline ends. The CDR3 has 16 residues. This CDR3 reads CASSFRRASSYNEQFF. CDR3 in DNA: TGTGCCAGCAGCTTTAGACGGGCAAGCTCCTACAATGAGCAGTTCTTC.

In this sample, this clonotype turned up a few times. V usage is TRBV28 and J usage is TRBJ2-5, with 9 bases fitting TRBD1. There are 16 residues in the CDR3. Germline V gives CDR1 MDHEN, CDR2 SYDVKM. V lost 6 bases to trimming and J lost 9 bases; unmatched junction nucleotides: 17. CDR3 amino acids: CASSPHPGTGNNSQYF. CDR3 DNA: TGTGCCAGCAGCCCTCATCCGGGGACAGGGAATAACTCCCAGTACTTC.

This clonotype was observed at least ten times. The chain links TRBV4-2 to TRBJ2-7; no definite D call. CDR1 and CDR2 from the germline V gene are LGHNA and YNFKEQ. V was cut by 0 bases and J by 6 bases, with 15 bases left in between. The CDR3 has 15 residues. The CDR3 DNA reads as TGTGCCAGCAGCCAAGAGACCCAGGTAAACTTCGAGCAGTACTTC. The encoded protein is CASSQETQVNFEQYF.

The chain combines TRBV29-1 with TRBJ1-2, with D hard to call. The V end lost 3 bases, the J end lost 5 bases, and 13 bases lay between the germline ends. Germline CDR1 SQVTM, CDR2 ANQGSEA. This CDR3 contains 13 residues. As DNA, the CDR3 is TGCAGCGTTGATGTCAGCAGCACTTATGGCTACACCTTC. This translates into CSVDVSSTYGYTF.

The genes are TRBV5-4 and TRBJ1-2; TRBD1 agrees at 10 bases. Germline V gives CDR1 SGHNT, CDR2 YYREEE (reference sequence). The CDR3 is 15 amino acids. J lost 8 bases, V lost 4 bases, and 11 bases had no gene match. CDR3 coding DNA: TGTGCCAGCAGCGGACTGGGACAGGGGCGGTTGGGCTACACCTTC. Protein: CASSGLGQGRLGYTF. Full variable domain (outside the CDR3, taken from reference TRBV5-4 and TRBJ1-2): ETGVTQSPTHLIKTRGQQVTLRCSSQSGHNTVSWYQQALGQGPQFIFQYYREEENGRGNFPPRFSGLQFPNYSSELNVNALELDDSALYLCASSGLGQGRLGYTFGSGTRLTVV.

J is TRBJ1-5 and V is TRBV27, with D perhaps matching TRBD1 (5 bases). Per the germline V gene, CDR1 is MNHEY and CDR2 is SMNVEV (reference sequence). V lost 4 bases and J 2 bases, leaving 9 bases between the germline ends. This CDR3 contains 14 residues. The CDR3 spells CASSWGGGNQPQHF. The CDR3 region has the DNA TGTGCCAGCAGTTGGGGGGGTGGCAATCAGCCCCAGCATTTT.

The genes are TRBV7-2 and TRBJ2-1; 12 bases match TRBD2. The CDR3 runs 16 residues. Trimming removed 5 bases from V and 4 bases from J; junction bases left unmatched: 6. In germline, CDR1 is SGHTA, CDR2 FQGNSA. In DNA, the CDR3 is TGTGCCAGCAGCGGCAGACTAGCGGGGGTGTACAATGAGCAGTTCTTC. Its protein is CASSGRLAGVYNEQFF.

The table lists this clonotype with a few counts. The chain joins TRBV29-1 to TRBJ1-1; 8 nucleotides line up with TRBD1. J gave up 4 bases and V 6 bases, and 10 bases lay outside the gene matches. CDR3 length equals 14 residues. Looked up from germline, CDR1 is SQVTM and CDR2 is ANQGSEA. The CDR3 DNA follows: TGCAGCGTGCTCTTGCAGGGGGCGCGCACTGAAGCTTTCTTT. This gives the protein CSVLLQGARTEAFF.

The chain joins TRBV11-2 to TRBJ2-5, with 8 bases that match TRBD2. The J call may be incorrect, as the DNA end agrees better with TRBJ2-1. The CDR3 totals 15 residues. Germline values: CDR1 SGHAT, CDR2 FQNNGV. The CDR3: CASSLTGGAYNEQFF. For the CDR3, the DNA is TGTGCCAGCAGCTTAACGGGAGGGGCCTACAATGAGCAGTTCTTC.

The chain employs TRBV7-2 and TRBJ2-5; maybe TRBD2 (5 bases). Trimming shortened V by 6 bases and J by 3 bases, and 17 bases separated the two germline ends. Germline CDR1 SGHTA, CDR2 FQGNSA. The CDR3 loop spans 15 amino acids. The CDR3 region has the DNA TGTGCCAGCAGTTCCTCCGCGGGTAGCGAAGAGACCCAGTACTTC. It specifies CASSSSAGSEETQYF.

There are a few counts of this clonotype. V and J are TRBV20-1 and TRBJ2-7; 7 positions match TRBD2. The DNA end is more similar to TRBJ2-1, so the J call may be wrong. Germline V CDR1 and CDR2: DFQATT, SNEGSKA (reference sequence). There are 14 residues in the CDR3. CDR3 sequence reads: CSARVQTSSNEQFF. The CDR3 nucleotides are TGCAGTGCTAGAGTCCAGACTAGCTCCAATGAGCAGTTCTTC.

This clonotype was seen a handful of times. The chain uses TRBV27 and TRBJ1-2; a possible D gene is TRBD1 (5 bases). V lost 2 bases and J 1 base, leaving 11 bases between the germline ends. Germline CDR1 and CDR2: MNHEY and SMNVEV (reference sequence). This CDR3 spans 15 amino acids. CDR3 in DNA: TGTGCCAGCAGTTTAGGGGCAGAAAGTAACTATGGCTACACCTTC. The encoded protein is CASSLGAESNYGYTF.

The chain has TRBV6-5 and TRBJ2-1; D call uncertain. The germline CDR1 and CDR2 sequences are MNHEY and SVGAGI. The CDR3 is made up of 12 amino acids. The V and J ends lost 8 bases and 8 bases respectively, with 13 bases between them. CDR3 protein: CASARAGHEQFF. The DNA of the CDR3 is TGTGCCAGCGCTCGCGCCGGGCATGAGCAGTTCTTC.

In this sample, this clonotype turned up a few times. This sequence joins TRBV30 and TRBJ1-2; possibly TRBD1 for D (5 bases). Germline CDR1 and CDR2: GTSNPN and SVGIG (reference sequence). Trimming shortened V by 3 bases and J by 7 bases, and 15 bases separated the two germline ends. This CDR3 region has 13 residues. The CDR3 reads CAWRPDGTGGYTF. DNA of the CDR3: TGTGCCTGGAGACCCGACGGGACGGGTGGCTACACCTTC.

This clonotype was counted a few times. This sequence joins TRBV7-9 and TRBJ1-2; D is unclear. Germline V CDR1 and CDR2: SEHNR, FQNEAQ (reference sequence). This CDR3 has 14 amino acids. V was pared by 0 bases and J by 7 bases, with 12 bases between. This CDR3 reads CASSLAWDSRGYTF. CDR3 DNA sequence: TGTGCCAGCAGCTTAGCGTGGGATTCCCGTGGCTACACCTTC. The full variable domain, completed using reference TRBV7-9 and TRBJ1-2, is DTGVSQNPRHKITKRGQNVTFRCDPISEHNRLYWYRQTLGQGPEFLTYFQNEAQLEKSRLLSDRFSAERPKGSFSTLEIQRTEQGDSAMYLCASSLAWDSRGYTFGSGTRLTVV.

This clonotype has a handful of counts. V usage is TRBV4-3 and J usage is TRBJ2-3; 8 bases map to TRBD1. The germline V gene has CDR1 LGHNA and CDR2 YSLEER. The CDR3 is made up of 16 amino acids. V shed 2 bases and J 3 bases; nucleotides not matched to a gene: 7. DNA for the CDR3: TGCGCCAGCAGCCAATCCGGACAGGGTGGTACAGATACGCAGTATTTT. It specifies CASSQSGQGGTDTQYF.

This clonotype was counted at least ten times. CDR3 sequence (DNA): TGTGCCAGCAGCGCCAGGGACAGTTCCTACGAGCAGTACTTC. It translates to CASSARDSSYEQYF. The chain is built from TRBV7-2 and TRBJ2-7, with TRBD1 matching 7 bases. The J segment lost 1 base and the V segment lost 5 bases, leaving 5 bases of the junction unmatched. The V gene's germline CDR1 is SGHTA and CDR2 FQGNSA. The CDR3 length is 14 residues.

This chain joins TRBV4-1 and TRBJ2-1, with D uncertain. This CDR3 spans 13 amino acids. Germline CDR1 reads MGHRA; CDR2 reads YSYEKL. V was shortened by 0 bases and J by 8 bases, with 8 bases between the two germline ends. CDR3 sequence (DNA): TGCGCCAGCAGCCAAGAGGGTCTCGATGAGCAGTTCTTC. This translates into CASSQEGLDEQFF.

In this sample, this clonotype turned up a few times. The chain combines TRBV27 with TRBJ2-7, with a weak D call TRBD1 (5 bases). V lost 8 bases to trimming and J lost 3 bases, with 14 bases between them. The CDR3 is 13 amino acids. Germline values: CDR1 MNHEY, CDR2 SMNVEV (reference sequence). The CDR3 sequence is CASRLGRDYEQYF. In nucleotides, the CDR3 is TGTGCCAGCCGGCTTGGCAGGGACTACGAGCAGTACTTC.

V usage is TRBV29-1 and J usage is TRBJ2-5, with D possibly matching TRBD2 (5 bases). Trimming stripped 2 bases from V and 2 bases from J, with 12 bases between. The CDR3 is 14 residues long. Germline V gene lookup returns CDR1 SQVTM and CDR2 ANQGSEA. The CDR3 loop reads CSVERVSGQETQYF. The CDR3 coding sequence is TGCAGCGTTGAAAGAGTGTCGGGACAAGAGACCCAGTACTTC.

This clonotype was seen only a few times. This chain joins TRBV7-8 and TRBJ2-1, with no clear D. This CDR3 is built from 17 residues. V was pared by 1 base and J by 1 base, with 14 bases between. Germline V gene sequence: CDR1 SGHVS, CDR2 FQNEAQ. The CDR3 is CASSLDFGSASYNEQFF. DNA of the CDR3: TGTGCCAGCAGCTTAGATTTCGGCAGCGCATCCTACAATGAGCAGTTCTTC.

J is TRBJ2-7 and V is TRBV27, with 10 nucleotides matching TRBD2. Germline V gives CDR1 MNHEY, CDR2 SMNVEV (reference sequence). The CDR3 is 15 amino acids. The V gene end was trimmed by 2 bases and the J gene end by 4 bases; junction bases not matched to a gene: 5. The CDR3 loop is CASSLPGLAVYEQYF. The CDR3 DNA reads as TGTGCCAGCAGTTTACCTGGACTAGCGGTTTACGAGCAGTACTTC.

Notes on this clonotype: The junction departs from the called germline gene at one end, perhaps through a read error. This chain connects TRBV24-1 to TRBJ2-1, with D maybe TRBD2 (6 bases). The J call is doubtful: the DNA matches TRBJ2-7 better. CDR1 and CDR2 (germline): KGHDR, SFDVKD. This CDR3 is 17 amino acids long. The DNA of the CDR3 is TGTGCCACCAGTGATCCCTCCGGGAGCACCCGGTCCTGCGAGCAGTACTTC. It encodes CATSDPSGSTRSCEQYF.

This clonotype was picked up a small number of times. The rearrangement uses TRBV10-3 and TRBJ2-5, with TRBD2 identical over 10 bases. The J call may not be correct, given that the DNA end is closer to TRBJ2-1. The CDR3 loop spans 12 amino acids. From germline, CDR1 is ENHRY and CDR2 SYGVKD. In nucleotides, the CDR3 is TGTGCCATCAGTGCTAGCGGGAGAACACAGTTCTTC. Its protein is CAISASGRTQFF.

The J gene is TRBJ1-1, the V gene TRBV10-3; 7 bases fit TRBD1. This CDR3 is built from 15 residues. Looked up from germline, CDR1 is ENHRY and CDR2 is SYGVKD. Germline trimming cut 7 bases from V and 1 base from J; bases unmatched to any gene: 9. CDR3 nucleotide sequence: TGTGCCATCACCCTGACAGGGAACTCGAACACTGAAGCTTTCTTT. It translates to CAITLTGNSNTEAFF.

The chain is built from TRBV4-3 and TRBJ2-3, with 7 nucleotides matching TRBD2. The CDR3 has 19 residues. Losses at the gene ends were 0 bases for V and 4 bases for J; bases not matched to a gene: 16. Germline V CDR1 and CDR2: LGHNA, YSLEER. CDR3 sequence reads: CASSQDAPWGGSWADTQYF. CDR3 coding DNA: TGCGCCAGCAGCCAAGATGCCCCGTGGGGCGGGAGTTGGGCAGATACGCAGTATTTT.

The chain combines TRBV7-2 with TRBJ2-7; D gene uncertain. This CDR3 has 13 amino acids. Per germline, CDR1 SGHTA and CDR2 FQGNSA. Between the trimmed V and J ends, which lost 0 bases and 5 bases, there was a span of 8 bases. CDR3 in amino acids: CASSLARVHEQYF. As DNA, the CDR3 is TGTGCCAGCAGCTTAGCGCGTGTCCACGAGCAGTACTTC. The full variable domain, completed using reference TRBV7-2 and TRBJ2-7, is GAGVSQSPSNKVTEKGKDVELRCDPISGHTALYWYRQSLGQGLEFLIYFQGNSAPDKSGLPSDRFSAERTGGSVSTLTIQRTQQEDSAVYLCASSLARVHEQYFGPGTRLTVT.